The rows below give T cell receptor beta chains drawn from one sample of a study of spatial heterogeneity in lung cancer. TCRdb used MiXCR to reprocess the 5' RACE reads, holding one entry per CDR3 protein. The sample carries around 27,000 distinct CDR3 sequences, approximately 5.1% recorded once. The source material was PBMCs, sampled at follow-up. The receptors were gathered from a female donor with early-stage non-small cell lung cancer. Both conserved end residues are part of each CDR3. A D gene is named only where the DNA matches it firmly. Expanded clones get a size class; other rows say once, few or many, or leave the size out.

V gene	J gene	clone size	D gene	CDR3 DNA	CDR3 protein
TRBV20-1	TRBJ1-4	few	TRBD1	TGCAGCGGACAGGTCAATGAAAAACTGTTTTTT	CSGQVNEKLFF
TRBV7-8	TRBJ2-1	many	.	TGTGCCAGCATGGAGGCGGGACAGACGTACAATGAGCAGTTCTTC	CASMEAGQTYNEQFF
TRBV20-1	TRBJ2-3	many	TRBD2	TGCAGTGCTAGAAAGCCGGGGGGGCCGAACACAGATACGCAGTATTTT	CSARKPGGPNTDTQYF
TRBV11-2	TRBJ2-5	many	.	TGTGCCAGCAGCTTAGATCCAGGGGAGACCCAGTACTTC	CASSLDPGETQYF
TRBV20-1	TRBJ2-1	medium-sized	TRBD2	TGCAGTGCTATCAGCGGGAGCGGGTATGAGCAGTTCTTC	CSAISGSGYEQFF
TRBV29-1	TRBJ1-1	medium-sized	.	TGCAGCGTTAACTACGCCACAGTGAACACTGAAGCTTTCTTT	CSVNYATVNTEAFF
TRBV7-9	TRBJ1-2	.	.	TGTGCCAGCAGCACAGACAGTAACTATGGCTACACCTTC	CASSTDSNYGYTF
TRBV5-4	TRBJ2-2	few	.	TGTGCCAGCGGTCATGCAGGGGCCACCGGGGAGCTGTTTTTT	CASGHAGATGELFF
TRBV28	TRBJ2-1	medium-sized	TRBD2	TGTGCCAGCAGTTTATGGTCGGGACTAGCGGGAGCACAAGGGAGCCCCTACAATGAGCAGTTCTTC	CASSLWSGLAGAQGSPYNEQFF
TRBV12-3/TRBV12-4	TRBJ1-1	.	.	TGTGCCAGCAGTCCCGGGACCGAGAACACTGAAGCTTTCTTT	CASSPGTENTEAFF
TRBV20-1	TRBJ2-7	many	TRBD2	TGCAGTGGCGGGAGCTCCTACGAGCAGTACTTC	CSGGSSYEQYF
TRBV5-1	TRBJ2-3	many	TRBD2	TGCGCCAGCAGCTTGGACGGGACTAGCGGGAGGGATACGCAGTATTTT	CASSLDGTSGRDTQYF
TRBV3-2	TRBJ1-4	many	.	TGTGCCAGCAGCCAAGAATCCCGGGACGCTTTGAATGAAAAACTGTTTTTT	CASSQESRDALNEKLFF
TRBV7-3	TRBJ2-1	many	TRBD2	TGTGCCAGCAGCTCGGGACTAGCGGGATGGTTGGGGGAGCAGTTCTTC	CASSSGLAGWLGEQFF
TRBV5-8	TRBJ2-4	many	TRBD2	TGTGCCAGCAGCTCCGGACTAGCGGGGAGACTAGCCAAAAACATTCAGTACTTC	CASSSGLAGRLAKNIQYF
TRBV10-2	TRBJ2-7	many	.	TGCGCCAGCAGTGCAGAGGCGGGGGAGCAGTACTTC	CASSAEAGEQYF
TRBV30	TRBJ2-5	many	.	TGTGCCTGGAGACAGACGGGGCTCGGGGAGACCCAGTACTTC	CAWRQTGLGETQYF
TRBV5-1	TRBJ2-3	few	TRBD2	TGCGCCAGCAGCTTGGCTAGCGGGGGCCCCAGGGATACGCAGTATTTT	CASSLASGGPRDTQYF
TRBV20-1	TRBJ2-7	many	TRBD1	TGCAGTGCTAGGACAGGGCTCGAGCAGTACTTC	CSARTGLEQYF
TRBV6-6	TRBJ2-1	.	.	TGTGCCAGCAGCCGCCCCTACAATGAGCAGTTCTTC	CASSRPYNEQFF
TRBV5-6	TRBJ2-1	.	TRBD1	TGTGCCAGCAGCGTGACAGGGAGCGATGAGCAGTTCTTC	CASSVTGSDEQFF
TRBV15	TRBJ2-3	many	.	TGTGCCACCAGCAGAGGGCACGGACTTACCCTAGGGGATACGCAGTATTTT	CATSRGHGLTLGDTQYF
TRBV20-1	TRBJ2-7	many	.	TGCAGTGCTCCCCTCGTCTTACGCTCCTACGAGCAGTACTTC	CSAPLVLRSYEQYF
TRBV19	TRBJ1-2	many	.	TGTGCCAGTAGTATAGATCCCCGGACGGCTAACTATGGCTACACCTTC	CASSIDPRTANYGYTF
TRBV20-1	TRBJ2-1	many	TRBD2	TGCAGTGCCCGCGGCGCTAGCGGCCGAAATGAGCAGTTCTTC	CSARGASGRNEQFF
TRBV29-1	TRBJ2-3	many	.	TGCAGCGTTGAAGAAGGGAGCATTAGGGACACAGATACGCAGTATTTT	CSVEEGSIRDTDTQYF
TRBV11-2	TRBJ1-1	few	.	TGTGCCAGCAGCTCCTTAACAGACAACACTGAAGCTTTCTTT	CASSSLTDNTEAFF
TRBV5-5	TRBJ1-1	many	TRBD1	TGTGCCAGCAGCCTCCGGGACAGGAAGCCTGAAGCTTTCTTT	CASSLRDRKPEAFF
TRBV12-3/TRBV12-4	TRBJ1-2	many	.	TGTGCCAGCAGTCCGAGCGGGGGCGCAGGGTTTGGCTACACCTTC	CASSPSGGAGFGYTF
TRBV18	TRBJ2-4	many	.	TGTGCCAGCTCACCCTCTAGTGCCAAAAACATTCAGTACTTC	CASSPSSAKNIQYF
TRBV12-3/TRBV12-4	TRBJ2-6	many	TRBD2	TGTGCCAGCAGTCCGGGGACTAGCGGGGTCGGGGCCAACGTCCTGACTTTC	CASSPGTSGVGANVLTF
TRBV6-2/TRBV6-3	TRBJ2-1	many	.	TGTGCCAGCAAAAAAGAACGGTACAATGAGCAGTTCTTC	CASKKERYNEQFF
TRBV18	TRBJ1-5	many	TRBD1	TGTGCCAGCTCACCGGGACAGAATCAGCCCCAGCATTTT	CASSPGQNQPQHF